This T cell receptor (beta chain) was captured by sequencing in a study of identifying expanded T cells in peripheral blood. Generated by immunoSEQ multiplex PCR, the TCRdb table keeps only in-frame clones and is missing some. The table shows roughly 82,000 clones, with roughly 86% occurring only once. On this clone: The antigen is unknown.

The junction had 4 bases not matched to a gene; V was cut back by 3 bases and J by 4 bases. Germline V gene data show CDR1 as MDHEN and CDR2 as SYDVKM. The CDR3 sequence is 15 residues long. General study findings and limits: Over approximately two and four weeks, about 16.4 and 19 clones changed, versus around 1.1 between replicates.

V and J are TRBV28 and TRBJ2-1; TRBD2 matches 9 bases. Sequenced: blood. The clonotype originates from a person aged 18-69 years in good health. The CDR3 region has the DNA TGTGCCAGCAGTTTGTGGCTAGCGGGGTACAATGAGCAGTTCTTC. Translated, it gives CASSLWLAGYNEQFF.